The subject of this entry is one T cell receptor beta chain. There are many counts of this clonotype. The antigen it binds to is not known. There are no base qualities to consult, and no much larger clone falls within one base. This sample was taken from a study of immune aging and cytomegalovirus after organ transplant (dated by TCRdb to 2020 to 2022). With respect to the entire study: All transplant recipients received three-drug immunosuppression with prednisone, tacrolimus, and mycophenolate. Findings and caveats that apply to the study as a whole: Large clones contained a higher proportion of TEMRA cells, and the seven largest clones (about 1,900 cells) acquired aged and TEMRA cells while losing TCM cells. Following viremia, cells with an aged phenotype rose post-transplant no matter the clone size, with the increase showing up earlier in large clones (days 200-264) than in small clones. Since the sequencing data did not include a CD57 measurement, a conservative gene-based definition of aging was used in its place.

Taken with the paper, the label for time point translates to: five sample-tagged time points from pre-transplant (day -1) to day 368 post-transplant, pooled. Thawed PBMC were stimulated for roughly twelve hours with a CMV IE-1 overlapping peptide library without transport inhibitors. After being thawed and rested overnight, the cells were stimulated in R10 medium along with CD28/CD49d costimulation. The IE-1 peptide library consisted of 15-amino-acid peptides overlapping by 11 amino acids. Samples from each time point were barcoded using BD Single-Cell Multiplexing Kit Sample Tags, then pooled and stained with oligo-conjugated anti-CD45RA and sorting antibodies. A BD FACSAria III was used to sort CMV-responsive CD8+CD137+ and CD4+CD154+ T cells at 4-way purity. Blood samples were drawn into EDTA vacutainers and processed by Ficoll gradient within 1-24 hours. Receptor amplification or capture employed single-cell sequencing. This sample was sequenced with an Illumina NovaSeq 6000. For cell capture and library preparation, the team used the BD Rhapsody Targeted mRNA and AbSeq Reagent Kit in a microwell format. The libraries included TCR, sample tags, AbSeq, and targeted mRNA from the Human T-Cell Expression Panel, along with custom TOX and TOX2 primers. Sequencing of the libraries was performed on an Illumina NovaSeq. In the original analysis: The analysis covered 10,000 to 13,000 cells in total, of which 7,000 to 7,500 were CD8 T cells and approximately 4,500 were CD8 T cells with an identifiable TCR CDR3. On the Seven Bridges Genomics platform, raw data were run through the BD Rhapsody Targeted Analysis Pipeline with V(D)J processing. Quality control, Sample Tag demultiplexing with Lex-BDSMK, clone identification with VDJ Explorer, and Seurat clustering were all done in SeqGeq 1.6.0. A clone was considered non-expanded if it made up <1% of CD8 T cells, and considered a clonal expansion if it made up >2.5% of the sample. The public reads were quality trimmed at Q25 with fastp and then assembled into clones with MiXCR by TCRdb, keeping productive beta chains. Each entry merges the rows of one CDR3 protein and shows their most common DNA and genes. The authors' filters were not applied to this entry. Recorded for this sample are 20,000 or so distinct CDR3 sequences; 36% of them occurred a single time. The ten most abundant clones make up approximately 26% of the sample.

From the germline V gene, CDR1 is SGHDT and CDR2 is YYEEEE. CDR3 length: 17 amino acids, cysteine to phenylalanine. Of the read, only the CDR3 DNA is kept; its 51 bases are in frame from base 1. V is pared back by 1 base and J by 0 bases, with 11 bases lying between the germline termini. The specimen was CMV peptide-activated CD4+ and CD8+ T cells sorted from blood, collected at five time points, pooled. Sample cell subset or site, as interpreted from the label and publication: sorted CD8+CD137+ and CD4+CD154+ T cells after approximately 12 h CMV IE-1 peptide stimulation. Recombination connected TRBV5-6 to TRBJ1-6; TRBD1 might be the D gene, on 5 matching bases. The clonotype originates from a female donor who had a heart transplant and CMV viremia. The CDR3 sequence is CASSLSGTTSYNSPLHF. At the DNA level, the sequence is TGTGCCAGCAGCTTGAGCGGGACGACCTCCTATAATTCACCCCTCCACTTT.